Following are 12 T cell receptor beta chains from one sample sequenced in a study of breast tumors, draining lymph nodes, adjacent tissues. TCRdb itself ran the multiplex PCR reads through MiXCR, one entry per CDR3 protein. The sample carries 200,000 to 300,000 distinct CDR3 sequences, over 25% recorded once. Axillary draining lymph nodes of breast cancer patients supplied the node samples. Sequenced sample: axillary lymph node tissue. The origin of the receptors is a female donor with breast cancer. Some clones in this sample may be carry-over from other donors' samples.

This CDR3 is CSARDVVGADEQYF. Written as DNA, the CDR3 is TGCAGTGCTAGAGATGTGGTAGGGGCGGATGAGCAGTATTTT. The rearrangement joins TRBV20-1 to TRBJ2-3, with D possibly matching TRBD1 (5 bases). Germline V gene data show CDR1 as DFQATT and CDR2 as SNEGSKA (reference sequence). The V end was cut by 0 bases, the J end by 11 bases, with 18 bases between. This CDR3 has 14 residues.

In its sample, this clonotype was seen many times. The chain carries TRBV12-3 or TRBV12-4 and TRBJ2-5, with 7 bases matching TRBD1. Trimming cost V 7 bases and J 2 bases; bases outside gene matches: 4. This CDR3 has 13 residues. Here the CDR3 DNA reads TGTGCCAGCATAAGGGGACAGCAAGAGACCCAGTACTTC. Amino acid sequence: CASIRGQQETQYF.

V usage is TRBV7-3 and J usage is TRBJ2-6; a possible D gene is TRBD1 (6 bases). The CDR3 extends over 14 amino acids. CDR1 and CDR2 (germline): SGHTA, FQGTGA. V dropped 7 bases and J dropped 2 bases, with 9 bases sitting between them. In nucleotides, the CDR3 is TGTGCCAGCACCACAGGGCCTGGGGCCAACGTCCTGACTTTC. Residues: CASTTGPGANVLTF.

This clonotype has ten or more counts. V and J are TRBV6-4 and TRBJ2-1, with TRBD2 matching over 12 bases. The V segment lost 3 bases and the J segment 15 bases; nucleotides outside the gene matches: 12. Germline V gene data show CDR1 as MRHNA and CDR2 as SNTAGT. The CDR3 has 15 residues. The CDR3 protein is CASSESASGRAKPFF. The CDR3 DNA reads TGTGCCAGCAGTGAATCGGCTAGCGGGAGGGCCAAACCGTTCTTC.

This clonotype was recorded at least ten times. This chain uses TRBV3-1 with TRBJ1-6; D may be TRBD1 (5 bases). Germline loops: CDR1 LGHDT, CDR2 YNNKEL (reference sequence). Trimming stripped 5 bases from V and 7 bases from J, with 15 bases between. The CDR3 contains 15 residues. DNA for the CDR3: TGTGCCAGCAGCTACTTCGGGGGGATGAATTCACCCCTCCACTTT. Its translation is CASSYFGGMNSPLHF.

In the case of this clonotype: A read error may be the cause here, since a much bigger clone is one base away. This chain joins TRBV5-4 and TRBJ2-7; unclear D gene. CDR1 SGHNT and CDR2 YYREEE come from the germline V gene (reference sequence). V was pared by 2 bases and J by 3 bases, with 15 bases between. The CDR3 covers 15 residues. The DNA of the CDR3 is TGTGCCAGCAGCTTTCCGGCGGCAGGAATCTACGAGCAGTACTTC. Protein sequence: CASSFPAAGIYEQYF.

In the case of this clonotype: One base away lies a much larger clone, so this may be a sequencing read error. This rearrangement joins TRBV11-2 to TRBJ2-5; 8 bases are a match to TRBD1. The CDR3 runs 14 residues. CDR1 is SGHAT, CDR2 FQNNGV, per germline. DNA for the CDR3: TGTGCCAGCAGCCCTACAGGGGGTCAAGGGACCCAGTACTTC. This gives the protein CASSPTGGQGTQYF.

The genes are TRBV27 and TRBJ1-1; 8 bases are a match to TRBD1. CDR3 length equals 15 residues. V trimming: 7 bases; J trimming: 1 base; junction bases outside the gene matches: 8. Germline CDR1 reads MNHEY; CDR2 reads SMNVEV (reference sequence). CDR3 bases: TGTGCCAGCACACCCATGGGACAGGCGAACACTGAAGCTTTCTTT. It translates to CASTPMGQANTEAFF.

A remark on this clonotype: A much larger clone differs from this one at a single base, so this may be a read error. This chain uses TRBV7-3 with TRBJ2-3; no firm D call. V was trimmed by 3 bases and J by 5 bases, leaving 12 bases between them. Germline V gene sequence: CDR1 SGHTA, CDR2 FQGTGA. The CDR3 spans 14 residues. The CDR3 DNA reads TGTGCCAGCAGCTTCTCCTTACAGATAGATACGCAGTATTTT. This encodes CASSFSLQIDTQYF.

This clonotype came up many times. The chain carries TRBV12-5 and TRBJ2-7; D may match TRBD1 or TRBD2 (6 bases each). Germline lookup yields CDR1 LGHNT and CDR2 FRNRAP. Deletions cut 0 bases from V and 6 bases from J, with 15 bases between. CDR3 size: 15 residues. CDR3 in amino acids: CASGLVVGGGGEQYF. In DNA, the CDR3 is TGTGCTAGTGGTTTGGTAGTTGGAGGAGGGGGCGAGCAGTACTTC.

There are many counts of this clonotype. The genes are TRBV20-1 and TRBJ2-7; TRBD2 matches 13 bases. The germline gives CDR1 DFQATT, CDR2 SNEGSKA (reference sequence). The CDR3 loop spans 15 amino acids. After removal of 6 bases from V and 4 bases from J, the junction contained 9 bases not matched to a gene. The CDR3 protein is CSAGGGLAGEYEQYF. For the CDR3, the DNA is TGCAGTGCAGGAGGAGGACTAGCGGGAGAATACGAGCAGTACTTC.

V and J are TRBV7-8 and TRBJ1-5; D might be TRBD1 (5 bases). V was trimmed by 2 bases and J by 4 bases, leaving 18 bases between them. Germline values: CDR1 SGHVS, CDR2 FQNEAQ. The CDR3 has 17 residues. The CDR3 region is CASSLKGWGTPNQPQHF. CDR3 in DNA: TGTGCCAGCAGCTTAAAGGGGTGGGGGACGCCGAATCAGCCCCAGCATTTT.